The clone carrying this T cell receptor (beta chain) was counted at least ten times. The antigen remains undetermined. Time point in this sample: newly diagnosed GD, antithyroid drugs for less than 3 months. The TCR library used RNA extracted from PBMCs. Building of the TCR beta libraries involved iRepertoire HTBI primers and Arm-PCR of CDR3 regions. How the authors handled the data: From all samples, identification returned 11 to 15 TRBJ and around 62 TRBV segments. Using its own MiXCR run on the multiplex PCR reads, TCRdb lists one record per CDR3 protein. The V and J calls follow TCRdb's processing rather than the paper's. The sample lists more than 300,000 distinct CDR3 sequences; roughly a sixth were seen once. CDR1 is DFQATT, CDR2 SNEGSKA, per germline (reference sequence). There are 16 residues in the CDR3. V lost 1 base to trimming and J lost 2 bases; unmatched junction nucleotides: 8. The sample is drawn from a study of regulatory T cells in long-lasting Graves disease. Study summary: Prior antithyroid drug treatment in newly diagnosed Graves' patients lasted under 3 months. General observations from the study: Thyroid tissue was not studied; only peripheral blood was. Among samples with persistent disease, TRBV28, TRBJ1-2 and TRBJ2-5 were favored.

The TCR was taken from a female donor with Graves disease. The sample here was peripheral blood mononuclear cells (PBMCs), taken at new diagnosis, from a patient treated with antithyroid drugs. This chain joins TRBV20-1 and TRBJ1-5; 7 bases are a match to TRBD1. CDR3 bases: TGCAGTGCTAGAGGACACCGACAGGGAGGCAATCAGCCCCAGCATTTT. Residues: CSARGHRQGGNQPQHF.